The sequence of this T cell receptor (beta chain) was determined in a study of cytomegalovirus exposure and HLA in healthy donors. The study ran its PCR with 60 Vbeta and 13 Jbeta primers. Using immunoSEQ multiplex PCR, the repertoire was profiled, and TCRdb retains in-frame clones only, with some absent. The data show fewer than 300,000 clones, 75% to 90% seen once. The CDR3 runs 13 residues. Per germline, CDR1 MNHEY and CDR2 SMNVEV (reference sequence). As for this clone: At one boundary the junction diverges from the germline segment, which might be a read error. Within the sample, other DNA sequences also encode this same CDR3.

This receptor was obtained from a man aged 40-49 years in good health and CMV-seropositive. The genes are TRBV27 and TRBJ2-2, with D possibly being TRBD2 (5 bases). What was sequenced was PBMCs. The CDR3, as DNA: TGTGCCAGCAGTTTACTGAACACCGGGGAGCTGTTTTTC. It specifies CASSLLNTGELFF.